Each of the 27 T cell receptor beta chains below was sequenced from the same sample in a study of cytomegalovirus exposure and HLA in healthy donors. A multiplex PCR was run with 60 Vbeta primers and 13 Jbeta primers. Profiling relied on immunoSEQ multiplex PCR, and the TCRdb table lists in-frame clones only, not all of them. The repertoire has about 120,000 clones, more than 75% of them found once; the top ten carry about 1.8%. The sample taken for sequencing was PBMCs. The receptor source for this set is a man younger than 35 in good health and CMV-seronegative.

The V gene is TRBV19, the J gene TRBJ2-7; 7 nucleotides line up with TRBD1. This CDR3 has 14 residues. Germline CDR1 is LNHDA and CDR2 is SQIVND (reference sequence). The ends lost 3 bases at V and 4 bases at J; junction bases unmatched: 6. CDR3 sequence reads: CASSMIGRGYEQYF. DNA of the CDR3: TGTGCCAGTAGTATGATCGGCAGGGGGTACGAGCAGTACTTC.

The DNA for the CDR3 is TGCGCCAGCAGAGAACTAGCGGGGGGGCTTAATGAGCAGTTCTTC. Translated: CASRELAGGLNEQFF. The chain joins TRBV4-3 to TRBJ2-1; the match to TRBD2 covers 13 bases. The length of the CDR3 is 15 residues. In germline, CDR1 is LGHNA, CDR2 YSLEER. After removal of 6 bases from V and 7 bases from J, the junction contained 6 bases not matched to a gene.

V and J are TRBV2 and TRBJ1-1; no clear D gene. Trimming removed 6 bases from V and 7 bases from J, with 12 bases in between. The CDR3 has 12 residues. CDR1 and CDR2 from the germline V gene are SNHLY and FYNNEI. CDR3 sequence: CASRDYTSEAFF. The DNA for the CDR3 is TGTGCCAGCAGAGACTACACAAGTGAAGCTTTCTTT.

This clone has only a few counts. This chain uses TRBV19 with TRBJ1-6; TRBD1 matches 9 bases. Germline V gene lookup returns CDR1 LNHDA and CDR2 SQIVND (reference sequence). The junction had 8 bases not matched to a gene; V was cut back by 4 bases and J by 10 bases. This CDR3 contains 15 residues. The CDR3 DNA sequence: TGTGCCAGTAGTACCTGGGGACAGGGAGAATCACCCCTCCACTTT. Its protein is CASSTWGQGESPLHF.

The chain uses TRBV6-5 and TRBJ1-6, with TRBD1 matching 7 bases. This CDR3 contains 15 residues. Germline V gene data show CDR1 as MNHEY and CDR2 as SVGAGI. V trimming: 6 bases; J trimming: 9 bases; junction bases outside the gene matches: 11. The CDR3 region is CASSPPGAGGSPLHF. The CDR3 bases are TGTGCCAGCAGCCCCCCAGGGGCAGGGGGTTCACCCCTCCACTTT.

The chain joins TRBV19 to TRBJ1-1; 10 bases line up with TRBD1. The CDR3 consists of 17 residues. The trim removed 3 bases at V and 0 bases at J, leaving 7 bases unmatched. Germline CDR1 LNHDA, CDR2 SQIVND (reference sequence). Here the CDR3 DNA reads TGTGCCAGTAGTATGGGACAGGGGTTGGGGATGAACACTGAAGCTTTCTTT. Translated, it gives CASSMGQGLGMNTEAFF.

There are a few counts of this clone. The chain links TRBV4-1 to TRBJ2-5; 11 bases are shared with TRBD2. The ends lost 4 bases at V and 5 bases at J; junction bases unmatched: 9. This CDR3 spans 16 amino acids. CDR1 and CDR2 from the germline V gene are MGHRA and YSYEKL. The CDR3 spells CASSPLAGGWGETQYF. DNA for the CDR3: TGCGCCAGCAGCCCTCTAGCGGGGGGTTGGGGGGAGACCCAGTACTTC.

The V and J genes are TRBV9 and TRBJ1-2, with D hard to call. Looked up from germline, CDR1 is SGDLS and CDR2 is YYNGEE. Trimming pared 2 bases from V and 8 bases from J, leaving 13 bases between. The CDR3 extends over 13 amino acids. The CDR3 sequence: CASSVDEGGGYTF. The CDR3 region has the DNA TGTGCCAGCAGCGTCGATGAGGGAGGCGGCTACACCTTC. Full variable domain (remainder filled in from reference TRBV9 and TRBJ1-2): DSGVTQTPKHLITATGQRVTLRCSPRSGDLSVYWYQQSLDQGLQFLIQYYNGEERAKGNILERFSAQQFPDLHSELNLSSLELGDSALYFCASSVDEGGGYTFGSGTRLTVV.

The chain couples TRBV4-1 to TRBJ2-7; perhaps TRBD1 as D (5 bases). V dropped 4 bases and J dropped 4 bases, with 20 bases sitting between them. This CDR3 region has 16 residues. Germline lookup yields CDR1 MGHRA and CDR2 YSYEKL. As DNA, the CDR3 is TGCGCCAGCAGCCCCCAAGGGCGGACATCACAATACGAGCAGTACTTC. It codes for CASSPQGRTSQYEQYF.

The V and J genes are TRBV19 and TRBJ1-1, with D perhaps matching TRBD1 (6 bases). The CDR3 runs to 14 residues. Germline V gene data show CDR1 as LNHDA and CDR2 as SQIVND (reference sequence). V shed 4 bases and J shed 0 bases, with 9 bases lying between them. CDR3 DNA sequence: TGTGCCAGTAGTAGGACAGAGATGAACACTGAAGCTTTCTTT. Translated: CASSRTEMNTEAFF.

The chain recombines TRBV6-6 with TRBJ1-1; tentative D call: TRBD1 (5 bases). V lost 0 bases and J lost 1, with 12 bases in between. This CDR3 comprises 16 residues. Germline-derived CDR1 and CDR2 are MNHNY and SVGAGI (reference sequence). The CDR3 region has the DNA TGTGCCAGCAGTTACTCGTTTGACAGCCCGAACACTGAAGCTTTCTTT. It specifies CASSYSFDSPNTEAFF.

Turning to this clone: One end of the junction varies from germline; a read error may be responsible. The chain links TRBV11-2 to TRBJ2-7, with 9 bases that match TRBD1. The CDR3 spans 13 residues. Germline assignment: CDR1 SGHAT and CDR2 FQNNGV. The CDR3 region is CASSTDRGRSIHF. CDR3 bases: TGTGCCAGCAGCACGGACAGGGGTCGGTCTATCCACTTC.

The chain uses TRBV19 and TRBJ2-1; TRBD1 might be the D (6 bases). V was trimmed by 4 bases and J by 0 bases, leaving 16 bases between them. The CDR3 is made up of 17 amino acids. Germline V gene data show CDR1 as LNHDA and CDR2 as SQIVND (reference sequence). The CDR3 reads CASSTDTGFVSYNEQFF. CDR3 DNA: TGTGCCAGTAGTACCGATACAGGGTTTGTCTCCTACAATGAGCAGTTCTTC. Variable domain in full (rest from reference TRBV19 and TRBJ2-1): DGGITQSPKYLFRKEGQNVTLSCEQNLNHDAMYWYRQDPGQGLRLIYYSQIVNDFQKGDIAEGYSVSREKKESFPLTVTSAQKNPTAFYLCASSTDTGFVSYNEQFFGPGTRLTVL.

This clone was recorded a few times. The CDR3 bases are TGTGCCAGCACCTCCTTGGGAGAGCGCGAGCAGTACTTC. It is translated as CASTSLGEREQYF. This chain uses TRBV6-6 with TRBJ2-7; maybe TRBD2 (5 bases). Germline values: CDR1 MNHNY, CDR2 SVGAGI (reference sequence). The CDR3 consists of 13 residues. Trimming took 7 bases from V and 6 from J, leaving 16 bases between them.

The rearrangement links TRBV15 to TRBJ1-4, with TRBD1 matching 9 bases. The CDR3 totals 15 residues. The germline CDR1 and CDR2 sequences are LNHNV and YYDKDF (reference sequence). V gave up 3 bases and J gave up 7 bases; unmatched junction bases: 6. The CDR3 sequence: CATSSPGQGSEKLFF. The CDR3 coding sequence is TGTGCCACCAGCAGCCCGGGACAGGGTAGTGAAAAACTGTTTTTT.

V usage is TRBV7-8 and J usage is TRBJ2-1; D is unresolved. V was pared by 0 bases and J by 15 bases, with 12 bases between. Germline V CDR1 and CDR2: SGHVS, FQNEAQ. This CDR3 region has 12 residues. The chain's CDR3 is CASSLASQRLFF. In DNA form, the CDR3 reads TGTGCCAGCAGCTTAGCCAGCCAAAGACTGTTCTTC. Using reference TRBV7-8 and TRBJ2-1 for the parts outside the CDR3, the full variable domain is GAGVSQSPRYKVAKRGQDVALRCDPISGHVSLFWYQQALGQGPEFLTYFQNEAQLDKSGLPSDRFFAERPEGSVSTLKIQRTQQEDSAVYLCASSLASQRLFFGPGTRLTVL.

The chain recombines TRBV6-1 with TRBJ1-4; D remains unclear. V shed 4 bases and J shed 2 bases, with 11 bases lying between them. This CDR3 has 15 amino acids. Per germline, CDR1 MNHNS and CDR2 SASEGT. CDR3 loop: CASSGRAGTNEKLFF. The CDR3 coding sequence is TGTGCCAGCAGTGGGCGGGCTGGCACTAATGAAAAACTGTTTTTT.

This sequence joins TRBV7-3 and TRBJ2-7; D ambiguous. The CDR3 sequence is 14 residues long. Germline CDR1 and CDR2: SGHTA and FQGTGA. Trimming took 5 bases from V and 0 from J, leaving 11 bases between them. DNA for the CDR3: TGTGCCAGCAGCCAGATTGGCCCCTCCTACGAGCAGTACTTC. This gives the protein CASSQIGPSYEQYF.

The V and J genes are TRBV11-2 and TRBJ1-1; TRBD1 matches at 8 bases. Trimming removed 5 bases from V and 2 bases from J; junction bases left unmatched: 7. The CDR3 contains 15 residues. Germline CDR1 reads SGHAT; CDR2 reads FQNNGV. CDR3: CASSISQGANTEAFF. DNA of the CDR3: TGTGCCAGCAGCATATCGCAGGGGGCAAACACTGAAGCTTTCTTT. Filled out from reference TRBV11-2 and TRBJ1-1, the complete variable domain reads EAGVAQSPRYKIIEKRQSVAFWCNPISGHATLYWYQQILGQGPKLLIQFQNNGVVDDSQLPKDRFSAERLKGVDSTLKIQPAKLEDSAVYLCASSISQGANTEAFFGQGTRLTVV.

The chain employs TRBV7-9 and TRBJ2-5; D might be TRBD2 (6 bases). The V gene's germline CDR1 is SEHNR and CDR2 FQNEAQ (reference sequence). The CDR3 sequence is 17 residues long. The V and J ends lost 0 bases and 3 bases respectively, with 17 bases between them. The CDR3 spells CASSLAAGAGPKETQYF. The CDR3 DNA is TGTGCCAGCAGCTTAGCGGCTGGGGCGGGACCCAAAGAGACCCAGTACTTC.

The chain links TRBV6-6 to TRBJ1-5; D unclear. This CDR3 is 15 amino acids long. The germline V gene has CDR1 MNHNY and CDR2 SVGAGI (reference sequence). With 3 bases removed from V and 5 bases from J, the gap between germline ends came to 14 bases. The CDR3 coding sequence is TGTGCCAGCAGTTATGTCGGGGAAGGCGATCAGCCCCAGCATTTT. It encodes CASSYVGEGDQPQHF.

V usage is TRBV29-1 and J usage is TRBJ1-2, with D uncertain. Trimming took 4 bases from V and 6 from J, leaving 9 bases between them. The CDR3 is 11 residues long. From germline, CDR1 is SQVTM and CDR2 ANQGSEA. The CDR3 DNA follows: TGCAGCGTTGCGGGTTTGGATGGCTACACCTTC. It translates to CSVAGLDGYTF.

The chain is built from TRBV7-8 and TRBJ1-6; the D gene is possibly TRBD1 (6 bases). CDR1 and CDR2 (germline): SGHVS, FQNEAQ. The CDR3 covers 12 residues. V lost 5 bases and J 14 bases, leaving 13 bases between the germline ends. Here the CDR3 DNA reads TGTGCCAGCAGCCCGGGGGGGGGCTCCCTCCACTTT. Translation gives CASSPGGGSLHF.

V usage is TRBV29-1 and J usage is TRBJ2-7, with TRBD1 identical over 8 bases. The junction had 8 bases not matched to a gene; V was cut back by 1 base and J by 3 bases. This CDR3 comprises 15 residues. CDR1 is SQVTM and CDR2 is ANQGSEA in the germline V gene. CDR3: CSVEGTAGGGYEQYF. The CDR3 DNA reads TGCAGCGTTGAAGGTACGGCAGGGGGCGGCTACGAGCAGTACTTC.

This chain uses TRBV29-1 with TRBJ2-5; D is perhaps TRBD1 (5 bases). Judging by the DNA end, TRBJ2-7 fits better; the J call may be wrong. This CDR3 is built from 12 residues. CDR1 is SQVTM and CDR2 is ANQGSEA in the germline V gene. The CDR3 DNA is TGCAGCGTTGAGGACAAGTCCTACGAGCAGTACTTC. As protein: CSVEDKSYEQYF.

The genes are TRBV6-1 and TRBJ2-5; D perhaps matches TRBD2 (7 bases). The CDR3 sequence is 16 residues long. Germline V lookup: CDR1 MNHNS, CDR2 SASEGT. The V gene lost 2 bases and the J gene lost 3 bases, with 16 bases spanning the gap. CDR3 DNA: TGTGCCAGCAGTGAATCTAGTGGGGGGGCGAAAGAGACCCAGTACTTC. Translating gives CASSESSGGAKETQYF.

The CDR3 is CASSLVIGGAGIGSPQHF. The CDR3, as DNA: TGTGCCAGCAGCTTAGTGATTGGAGGAGCGGGGATCGGATCGCCCCAGCATTTT. This chain joins TRBV7-8 and TRBJ1-5; unclear D gene. This CDR3 is built from 18 residues. V dropped 1 base and J dropped 9 bases, with 25 bases sitting between them. The germline V gene has CDR1 SGHVS and CDR2 FQNEAQ. The full variable domain, with the rest looked up from reference TRBV7-8 and TRBJ1-5, is GAGVSQSPRYKVAKRGQDVALRCDPISGHVSLFWYQQALGQGPEFLTYFQNEAQLDKSGLPSDRFFAERPEGSVSTLKIQRTQQEDSAVYLCASSLVIGGAGIGSPQHFGDGTRLSIL.